The sample holds many counts of the clone carrying this T cell receptor (beta chain). CDR3 regions of TCR beta were amplified from RNA transcripts. Amplification began with first-round RT-PCR using HTBI primers, then second-round multiplex PCR was performed. TCRdb ran MiXCR on the multiplex PCR reads and lists one entry per CDR3 protein. This sample has approximately 700,000 distinct CDR3 sequences; roughly 41% occur once, and the top ten carry 44%. The data stem from a study of Graves' ophthalmopathy and Graves' hyperthyroidism. The overall study: Peripheral blood was gathered at the point of initial diagnosis, before any treatment started.

Germline V gene sequence: CDR1 SEHNR, CDR2 FQNEAQ (reference sequence). The CDR3 has 16 amino acids. Trimming shortened V by 3 bases and J by 2 bases, and 16 bases separated the two germline ends. The diagnostic workup employed clinical symptoms, serum thyroxine, TRAb, thyroid ultrasound and orbital computed tomography. Sequencing input: peripheral blood. The clonotype originates from an adult man with Graves' ophthalmopathy. The rearrangement links TRBV7-9 to TRBJ1-2; no firm D call. CDR3 nucleotide sequence: TGTGCCAGCAGCTTTGACTGGCAGGCGGAGAACTATGGCTACACCTTC. It encodes CASSFDWQAENYGYTF.